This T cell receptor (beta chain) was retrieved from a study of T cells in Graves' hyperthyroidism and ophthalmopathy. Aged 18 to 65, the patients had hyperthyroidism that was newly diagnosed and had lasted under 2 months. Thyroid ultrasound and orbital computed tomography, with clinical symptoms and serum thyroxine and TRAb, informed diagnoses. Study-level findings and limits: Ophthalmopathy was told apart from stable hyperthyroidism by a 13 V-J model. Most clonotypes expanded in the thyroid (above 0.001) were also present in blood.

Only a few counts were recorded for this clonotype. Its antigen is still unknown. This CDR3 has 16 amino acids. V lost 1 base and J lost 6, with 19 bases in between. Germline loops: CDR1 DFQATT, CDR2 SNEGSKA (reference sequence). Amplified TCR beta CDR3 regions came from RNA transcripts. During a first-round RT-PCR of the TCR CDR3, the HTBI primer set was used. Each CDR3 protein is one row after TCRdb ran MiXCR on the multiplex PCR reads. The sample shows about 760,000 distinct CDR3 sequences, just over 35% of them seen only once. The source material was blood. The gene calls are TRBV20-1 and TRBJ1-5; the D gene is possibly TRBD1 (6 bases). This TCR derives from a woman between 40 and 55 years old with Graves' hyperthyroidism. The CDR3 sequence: CSARGGGGGQGQPQHF. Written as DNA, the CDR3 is TGCAGTGCTAGAGGGGGTGGGGGGGGGCAAGGTCAGCCCCAGCATTTT.